This entry describes one T cell receptor beta chain. Produced via immunoSEQ multiplex PCR; TCRdb's table is partial and in-frame only. The data contain some 170,000 clones, roughly 91% of them singletons. The entry originates in a study of cytomegalovirus exposure and HLA in healthy donors. V was clipped by 4 bases and J by 1 base; unmatched bases: 1. The germline V gene encodes CDR1 SQVTM and CDR2 ANQGSEA. CDR3 length: 13 amino acids. This receptor was obtained from a woman younger than 30 in good health and CMV-seropositive. The material sequenced was PBMCs. The V gene is TRBV29-1, the J gene TRBJ1-2; 9 bases map to TRBD1. CDR3 protein: CSVGQGVNYGYTF. CDR3 sequence (DNA): TGCAGCGTTGGACAGGGGGTTAACTATGGCTACACCTTC.